One sample yielded the 21 T cell receptor beta chains listed below, sequenced in a study of T cells in tuberculosis (dated by TCRdb to the late 2010s). The method behind the library was the immunoSEQ multiplex PCR assay. TCRdb holds this immuneACCESS table with in-frame rearrangements only. Some clones are missing; in checked studies, unresolved V genes explain under half, and the rest has no known cause. The table for this sample lists about 59,000 clones; around 86% of them were counted only once. Together, the top ten hold roughly 13% of the sample. Thawed, overnight-rested PBMC were stained with GMM-loaded CD1B tetramer, a Live/Dead dye and anti-CD3, then sorted on a FACS Aria II. CD1B tetramers were loaded with C32 glucose monomycolate purified from Rhodococcus equi. The material sequenced was CD1b-GMM tetramer-negative cells sorted from PBMCs. Interpreted using the paper, the cell subset or site label stands for: T cells not binding CD1B-GMM tetramer, sorted from same donor. Every receptor here comes from an adult woman with latent tuberculosis.

V and J are TRBV4-2 and TRBJ2-1; 11 positions match TRBD2. This CDR3 spans 15 amino acids. V trimming: 2 bases; J trimming: 6 bases; junction bases outside the gene matches: 3. Per germline, CDR1 LGHNA and CDR2 YNFKEQ. CDR3 DNA sequence: TGTGCCAGCAGCCAACGACTAGCGGGACGCAATGAGCAGTTCTTC. Translation gives CASSQRLAGRNEQFF.

The chain carries TRBV9 and TRBJ1-2; TRBD1 matches at 8 bases. The trim removed 4 bases at V and 3 bases at J, leaving 5 bases unmatched. The CDR3 is made up of 14 amino acids. CDR1 SGDLS and CDR2 YYNGEE come from the germline V gene. In nucleotides, the CDR3 is TGTGCCAGCAGCCCTGGGGACAGGTACTATGGCTACACCTTC. Its protein product is CASSPGDRYYGYTF.

V and J are TRBV27 and TRBJ2-1, with TRBD2 identical over 8 bases. V lost 8 bases and J lost 8; bases outside the gene matches: 8. This CDR3 region has 13 residues. Germline CDR1 reads MNHEY; CDR2 reads SMNVEV (reference sequence). CDR3 in amino acids: CASPGGPAYEQFF. In DNA, the CDR3 is TGTGCCAGCCCGGGAGGGCCGGCGTATGAGCAGTTCTTC.

V is TRBV10-3 and J is TRBJ1-2; no definite D call. The CDR3 extends over 13 amino acids. Germline V lookup: CDR1 ENHRY, CDR2 SYGVKD. With 2 bases removed from V and 3 bases from J, the gap between germline ends came to 7 bases. The CDR3 region has the DNA TGTGCCATCAGTGAGGGCGGGTACTATGGCTACACCTTC. Protein sequence: CAISEGGYYGYTF.

The chain carries TRBV19 and TRBJ2-3, with 8 bases matching TRBD2. CDR1 is LNHDA and CDR2 is SQIVND in the germline V gene (reference sequence). The V and J ends lost 1 base and 6 bases, in that order; junction bases with no gene match: 15. The CDR3 covers 18 residues. CDR3 loop: CASSIVGVAGSAADTQYF. The CDR3, as DNA: TGTGCCAGTAGTATAGTGGGGGTAGCGGGATCAGCGGCCGATACGCAGTATTTT.

The chain has TRBV2 and TRBJ2-3; 14 bases are a match to TRBD2. The CDR3 spans 16 residues. Germline assignment: CDR1 SNHLY and CDR2 FYNNEI. With 6 bases clipped from V and 5 bases from J, the junction kept 7 bases outside the gene matches. CDR3 nucleotide sequence: TGTGCCAGCAGGGCCGGGACTAGCGGGAGAAGAGATACGCAGTATTTT. This gives the protein CASRAGTSGRRDTQYF.

The CDR3, as DNA: TGTGCCAGCAGCTCCGGGGAGCTGTTTTTT. This translates into CASSSGELFF. The V and J genes are TRBV6-1 and TRBJ2-2; D is ambiguous. From germline, CDR1 is MNHNS and CDR2 SASEGT. The CDR3 covers 10 residues. Trimming cost V 6 bases and J 6 bases, with 2 bases left between them.

The chain uses TRBV25-1 and TRBJ1-1, with TRBD1 as a possible D gene (5 bases). The CDR3 length is 17 residues. The V gene's germline CDR1 is MGHDK and CDR2 SYGVNS. V was clipped by 8 bases and J by 3 bases, with 25 bases between them. In DNA form, the CDR3 reads TGTGCCAGCCTTCCGGGGGGGAGAGGACGGATGTACACTGAAGCTTTCTTT. Its protein product is CASLPGGRGRMYTEAFF.

This sequence joins TRBV29-1 and TRBJ2-7; D not certain. V shed 1 base and J shed 3 bases, with 7 bases lying between them. CDR3 size: 12 residues. The germline CDR1 and CDR2 sequences are SQVTM and ANQGSEA. The CDR3 sequence: CSVEASNYEQYF. CDR3 nucleotides: TGCAGCGTTGAAGCTAGTAACTACGAGCAGTACTTC.

The chain has TRBV7-2 and TRBJ1-2; 7 nucleotides match TRBD1. The V gene's germline CDR1 is SGHTA and CDR2 FQGNSA. This CDR3 has 14 amino acids. The ends lost 2 bases at V and 3 bases at J; junction bases unmatched: 3. The CDR3 spells CASSLRDRDYGYTF. The DNA of the CDR3 is TGTGCCAGCAGCTTAAGGGACAGAGACTATGGCTACACCTTC.

The gene calls are TRBV7-9 and TRBJ2-3; 12 nucleotides align to TRBD2. The CDR3 is made up of 16 amino acids. The V segment lost 4 bases and the J segment 4 bases; nucleotides outside the gene matches: 6. Germline assignment: CDR1 SEHNR and CDR2 FQNEAQ (reference sequence). This CDR3 is CASSSTSGGSPDTQYF. The CDR3 DNA sequence: TGTGCCAGCAGCTCCACTAGCGGGGGGTCCCCAGATACGCAGTATTTT.

The chain couples TRBV7-2 to TRBJ1-2; TRBD1 aligns across 7 bases. Germline-derived CDR1 and CDR2 are SGHTA and FQGNSA. With V trimmed by 4 bases and J by 4 bases, 6 bases remained unmatched. The CDR3 extends over 14 amino acids. CDR3 nucleotide sequence: TGTGCCAGCAGCTCCGGGACAGCCGTCTATGGCTACACCTTC. It specifies CASSSGTAVYGYTF.

The chain is built from TRBV2 and TRBJ1-1; the D gene is possibly TRBD1 (6 bases). In germline, CDR1 is SNHLY, CDR2 FYNNEI. The CDR3 spans 16 residues. Deletions cut 2 bases from V and 4 bases from J, with 17 bases between. The CDR3 DNA is TGTGCCAGCAGTGAAAGGGGGGGCGGAAAGTTCACTGAAGCTTTCTTT. Translation: CASSERGGGKFTEAFF.

The chain couples TRBV5-1 to TRBJ2-1; 7 bases map to TRBD2. Germline CDR1 and CDR2: SGHRS and YFSETQ. The CDR3 has 15 amino acids. Unmatched junction bases numbered 10, after V lost 3 bases and J lost 7 bases. DNA for the CDR3: TGCGCCAGCAGCTGGGAGGGAACTCGTCAAAATGAGCAGTTCTTC. It translates to CASSWEGTRQNEQFF. The entire variable domain, with the rest obtained from reference TRBV5-1 and TRBJ2-1, is as follows: KAGVTQTPRYLIKTRGQQVTLSCSPISGHRSVSWYQQTPGQGLQFLFEYFSETQRNKGNFPGRFSGRQFSNSRSEMNVSTLELGDSALYLCASSWEGTRQNEQFFGPGTRLTVL.

The chain combines TRBV19 with TRBJ1-1, with 8 bases identical to TRBD1. CDR1 is LNHDA and CDR2 is SQIVND in the germline V gene (reference sequence). J was trimmed by 4 bases and V by 10 bases; bases with no gene match: 11. CDR3 size: 14 residues. The CDR3 DNA reads TGTGCCACAACACAACAGGGGGTCTTCACTGAAGCTTTCTTT. Amino acid sequence: CATTQQGVFTEAFF.

This clone was counted once. The chain employs TRBV7-7 and TRBJ1-4, with TRBD1 matching 7 bases. Per the germline V gene, CDR1 is SSHAT and CDR2 is FNYEAQ (reference sequence). V was pared by 5 bases and J by 5 bases, with 8 bases of the junction left unmatched. The CDR3 is 15 amino acids. In DNA form, the CDR3 reads TGTGCCAGCAGCCTGACAGGGAATATAAATGAAAAACTGTTTTTT. Amino acids: CASSLTGNINEKLFF.

V usage is TRBV7-2 and J usage is TRBJ1-2; possibly TRBD1 for D (5 bases). The CDR3 spans 15 residues. Germline loops: CDR1 SGHTA, CDR2 FQGNSA. Trimming left V 1 base short and J 0 bases short, with 9 bases between. The CDR3 sequence: CASSLGGEANYGYTF. The CDR3 bases are TGTGCCAGCAGCTTAGGGGGCGAAGCTAACTATGGCTACACCTTC.

V and J are TRBV7-2 and TRBJ2-2; TRBD1 is a possible D gene (5 bases). Germline V lookup: CDR1 SGHTA, CDR2 FQGNSA. This CDR3 contains 17 residues. V was trimmed by 1 base and J by 4 bases, leaving 16 bases between them. The CDR3 nucleotides read TGTGCCAGCAGCTTAGTGGCGGCAGGGTCTGGCACCGGGGAGCTGTTTTTT. Its translation: CASSLVAAGSGTGELFF.

There are a few counts of this clone. The J gene is TRBJ2-2, the V gene TRBV7-9; 7 nucleotides match TRBD1. V was clipped by 5 bases and J by 4 bases; unmatched bases: 4. Germline assignment: CDR1 SEHNR and CDR2 FQNEAQ (reference sequence). The CDR3 sequence is 14 residues long. The CDR3 DNA reads as TGTGCCAGCAGCCATTACAGGGGCACCGGGGAGCTGTTTTTT. It is translated as CASSHYRGTGELFF. Variable domain in full (rest from reference TRBV7-9 and TRBJ2-2): DTGVSQNPRHKITKRGQNVTFRCDPISEHNRLYWYRQTLGQGPEFLTYFQNEAQLEKSRLLSDRFSAERPKGSFSTLEIQRTEQGDSAMYLCASSHYRGTGELFFGEGSRLTVL.

J is TRBJ2-7 and V is TRBV11-3; D is undetermined. The germline V and J ends were trimmed by 5 bases and 2 bases, with 7 bases remaining between them. Per the germline V gene, CDR1 is SGHNT and CDR2 is YENEEA. CDR3 size: 12 residues. CDR3 sequence reads: CASSPTPYEQYF. The CDR3 DNA sequence: TGTGCCAGCAGCCCTACTCCCTACGAGCAGTACTTC. Filled out from reference TRBV11-3 and TRBJ2-7, the complete variable domain reads EAGVVQSPRYKIIEKKQPVAFWCNPISGHNTLYWYLQNLGQGPELLIRYENEEAVDDSQLPKDRFSAERLKGVDSTLKIQPAELGDSAVYLCASSPTPYEQYFGPGTRLTVT.

In this sample, this clone turned up once. The chain employs TRBV5-1 and TRBJ1-2; TRBD1 might be the D (6 bases). This CDR3 has 12 residues. V was cut by 2 bases and J by 11 bases, with 13 bases left in between. Germline V gene data show CDR1 as SGHRS and CDR2 as YFSETQ. The CDR3 DNA is TGCGCCAGCAGCTTTGACAGGACTGGTTACACCTTC. Encoded protein: CASSFDRTGYTF.